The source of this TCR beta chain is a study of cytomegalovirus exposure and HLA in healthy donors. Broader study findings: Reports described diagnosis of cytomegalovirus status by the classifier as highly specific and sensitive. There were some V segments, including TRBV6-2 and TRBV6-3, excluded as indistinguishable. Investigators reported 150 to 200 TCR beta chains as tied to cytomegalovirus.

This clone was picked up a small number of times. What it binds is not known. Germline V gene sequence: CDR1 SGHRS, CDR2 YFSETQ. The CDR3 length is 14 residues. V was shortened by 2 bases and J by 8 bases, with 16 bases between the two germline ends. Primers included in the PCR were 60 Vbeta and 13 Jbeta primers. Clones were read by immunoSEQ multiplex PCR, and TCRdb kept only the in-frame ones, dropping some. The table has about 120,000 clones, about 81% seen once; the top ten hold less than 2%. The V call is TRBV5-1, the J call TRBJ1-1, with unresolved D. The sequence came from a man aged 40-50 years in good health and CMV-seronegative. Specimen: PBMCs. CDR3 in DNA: TGCGCCAGCAGCTTTACCGGGGAGACACGGGAAGCTTTCTTT. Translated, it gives CASSFTGETREAFF. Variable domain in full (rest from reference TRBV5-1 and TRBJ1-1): KAGVTQTPRYLIKTRGQQVTLSCSPISGHRSVSWYQQTPGQGLQFLFEYFSETQRNKGNFPGRFSGRQFSNSRSEMNVSTLELGDSALYLCASSFTGETREAFFGQGTRLTVV.